These 11 T cell receptor beta chains were sequenced from one sample in a study of cytomegalovirus exposure and HLA in healthy donors listed by TCRdb under 2017. Receptors were amplified or captured by the immunoSEQ multiplex PCR assay. A mixture of 60 forward primers for TCR Vbeta segments and 13 reverse primers for TCR Jbeta segments was used in the multiplex PCR. TCRdb took over this immuneACCESS table, retaining in-frame rearrangements with V and J assigned. Such tables are incomplete; in checked studies, under half of the missing clones stem from an unresolved V gene, and the remainder is unexplained. The sample table gives about 120,000 clones. The biggest ten clones account for approximately 3.9% of the sample. Sequencing input: PBMCs. These receptors were taken from a man aged 18 to 29 in good health and CMV-seronegative.

The chain links TRBV28 to TRBJ2-3, with 8 bases matching TRBD2. CDR1 MDHEN and CDR2 SYDVKM come from the germline V gene. The CDR3 covers 15 residues. V was clipped by 6 bases and J by 4 bases; unmatched bases: 9. DNA of the CDR3: TGTGCCAGCAGACTTCTTAGCGGGATTGCAGATACGCAGTATTTT. Amino acids: CASRLLSGIADTQYF.

The V call is TRBV11-2, the J call TRBJ2-1; 9 nucleotides match TRBD2. Germline V lookup: CDR1 SGHAT, CDR2 FQNNGV. After removal of 2 bases from V and 5 bases from J, the junction contained 1 base not matched to a gene. CDR3 length equals 14 residues. CDR3 nucleotides: TGTGCCAGCAGCTTAAGACTAGCGGACAATGAGCAGTTCTTC. Protein sequence: CASSLRLADNEQFF.

The chain combines TRBV10-3 with TRBJ2-6; 9 bases agree with TRBD1. The CDR3 length is 17 residues. Germline values: CDR1 ENHRY, CDR2 SYGVKD. V shed 11 bases and J 1 base; nucleotides not matched to a gene: 12. The DNA for the CDR3 is TGTGCCCTTCGTACGGGACAGGGTACGTCTGGGGCCAACGTCCTGACTTTC. Its translation: CALRTGQGTSGANVLTF.

CDR3 DNA sequence: TGCGCCAGCAGCTTCGGATTGGGAGGCGGATACAATGAGCAGTTCTTC. Amino acid sequence: CASSFGLGGGYNEQFF. The rearrangement joins TRBV5-1 to TRBJ2-1; tentatively, D is TRBD2 (6 bases). Germline values: CDR1 SGHRS, CDR2 YFSETQ. Deletions cut 2 bases from V and 4 bases from J, with 16 bases between. The CDR3 sequence is 16 residues long.

The chain links TRBV19 to TRBJ2-7; D is possibly TRBD2 (6 bases). The CDR3 is 14 amino acids. The V gene lost 5 bases and the J gene lost 2 bases, with 13 bases spanning the gap. From germline, CDR1 is LNHDA and CDR2 SQIVND (reference sequence). Here the CDR3 reads CASSLSGGPYEQYF. The CDR3 DNA reads TGTGCCAGTAGTCTTAGCGGAGGGCCCTACGAGCAGTACTTC.

The chain has TRBV5-1 and TRBJ2-2, with TRBD2 as a possible D gene (6 bases). The germline gives CDR1 SGHRS, CDR2 YFSETQ. V lost 4 bases to trimming and J lost 7 bases, with 17 bases between them. The CDR3 runs to 15 residues. CDR3 bases: TGCGCCAGCAGCCCCGGGACTCTTGTAGGCGGGGAGCTGTTTTTT. It yields the protein CASSPGTLVGGELFF.

V is TRBV14 and J is TRBJ2-5; possible D gene TRBD2, 6 bases. Trimming shortened V by 3 bases and J by 7 bases, and 12 bases separated the two germline ends. The CDR3 is made up of 13 amino acids. Germline V lookup: CDR1 SGHDN, CDR2 FVKESK. CDR3 amino acids: CASSHGGTGTQYF. The CDR3 nucleotides read TGTGCCAGCAGCCACGGAGGGACCGGGACCCAGTACTTC.

The chain recombines TRBV5-1 with TRBJ2-1; D perhaps matches TRBD2 (6 bases). CDR3 length equals 16 residues. Trimming stripped 0 bases from V and 14 bases from J, with 24 bases between. The germline CDR1 and CDR2 sequences are SGHRS and YFSETQ. In DNA form, the CDR3 reads TGCGCCAGCAGCTTGGAGGCTAGCTATGCCCAATCGGGGGAGTTCTTC. Translation gives CASSLEASYAQSGEFF.

The rearrangement joins TRBV27 to TRBJ2-1; D may be TRBD2 (6 bases). The CDR3 has 15 amino acids. Looked up from germline, CDR1 is MNHEY and CDR2 is SMNVEV (reference sequence). Trimming removed 3 bases at V and 7 bases at J, with 16 bases between. This CDR3 reads CASSFRKGGPNEQFF. The CDR3 DNA is TGTGCCAGCAGTTTCCGAAAGGGAGGACCGAATGAGCAGTTCTTC.

The rearrangement uses TRBV19 and TRBJ2-6; D gene uncertain. Germline V gives CDR1 LNHDA, CDR2 SQIVND (reference sequence). The CDR3 loop spans 15 amino acids. V was cut by 5 bases and J by 5 bases, with 13 bases left in between. The CDR3 DNA sequence: TGTGCCAGTAGTGAGCTATCCTCCCGGGCCAACGTCCTGACTTTC. The encoded protein is CASSELSSRANVLTF.

V is TRBV4-1 and J is TRBJ1-2; 9 bases are shared with TRBD1. This CDR3 comprises 16 residues. V dropped 1 base and J dropped 5; count of bases not matched to a gene: 8. Germline V gene lookup returns CDR1 MGHRA and CDR2 YSYEKL. CDR3 protein: CASSQGGGQGEYGYTF. For the CDR3, the DNA is TGCGCCAGCAGCCAAGGGGGGGGACAGGGTGAATATGGCTACACCTTC.